The clone carrying this TCR beta chain has just a few counts. Its antigen is unknown. Sequencing was performed with immunoSEQ multiplex PCR; in TCRdb, only in-frame clones are kept and a portion is missing. This sample carries 65,000 to 80,000 clones, 90% of them seen once, and the ten largest clones take around 4.2%. Germline loops: CDR1 SGHRS, CDR2 YFSETQ. Trimming removed 6 bases from V and 8 bases from J, with 21 bases in between. The CDR3 contains 15 residues. The sample originates from a study of PD-L1 blockade in urothelial cancer. Sample time point: pretreatment peripheral blood. General study results and limits: Below-median pretreatment blood TCR clonality was associated with improved progression-free and overall survival.

The sample consisted of PBMCs, taken around atezolizumab (anti-PD-L1) treatment. V is TRBV5-1 and J is TRBJ2-1, with TRBD2 as a possible D gene (7 bases). The origin of this receptor is a man in his 70s with urothelial cancer. CDR3 residues: CASTEAGAPLYEQFF. CDR3 bases: TGCGCCAGCACCGAGGCGGGGGCACCTCTCTATGAGCAGTTCTTC.